The TCR beta chain described here comes from a study of spatial heterogeneity in lung cancer. Turning to the study itself: For tumor regions, TCR transcript counts showed a strong correlation with a T cell module score derived from matched bulk RNA-seq. The study, taken as a whole, reports: In tumors, expanded intratumoral alpha and beta TCR counts tracked mutation counts. Coverage of tumor T cells, an estimated figure, was roughly 7% for alpha and about 14% for beta chains.

TCRdb re-called the 5' RACE reads through MiXCR, storing one row per CDR3 protein. This sample has around 13,000 distinct CDR3 sequences, with roughly 5.2% found just once. This clonotype was observed many times. No antigen is known for it. Time point in this sample: sample taken at primary tumor resection. From tumor, nontumor lung or frozen PBMC, whole RNA was taken unsorted for sequencing. The ends were cut back, 5 bases at V and 4 bases at J, with 14 bases in the middle. Germline V gene sequence: CDR1 SGHVS, CDR2 FQNEAQ. The CDR3 contains 14 residues. The receptor's source is a male donor with early-stage non-small cell lung cancer. This sequence joins TRBV7-8 and TRBJ1-1; weak D call: TRBD1 (5 bases). The specimen was lung tumor tissue, collected at surgery. CDR3 protein: CASSRTEGRTEAFF. The CDR3 coding sequence is TGTGCCAGCAGCCGAACAGAGGGGCGCACTGAAGCTTTCTTT.